Shown below are 25 T cell receptor beta chains from a single sample sequenced in a study of post-analysis software for immune sequencing data. Study-wide points: Patients showed TRBV5-6, TRBV5-1 and TRBV20-1 among a few TRBV segments more frequent than in controls.

Unique-molecular-identifier-tagged TCR beta cDNA libraries were used. TCRdb called the PCR reads again in MiXCR, with one record for every CDR3 protein. The data hold about 800,000 distinct CDR3 sequences, with roughly 29% observed a single time. No antigen is known for these receptors. The sequencing sample was made of blood. These receptors came from a girl aged 5-17 years with multiple sclerosis.

The chain carries TRBV5-6 and TRBJ2-3, with no clear D. The CDR3 runs 16 residues. Germline V gene data show CDR1 as SGHDT and CDR2 as YYEEEE. V was shortened by 4 bases and J by 0 bases, with 15 bases between the two germline ends. The CDR3 sequence is CASSVRRRASTDTQYF. Here the CDR3 DNA reads TGTGCCAGCAGCGTTAGACGGAGAGCTAGCACAGATACGCAGTATTTT.

This chain uses TRBV6-1 with TRBJ2-3; 8 bases are shared with TRBD2. Per germline, CDR1 MNHNS and CDR2 SASEGT. This CDR3 comprises 17 residues. Germline trimming cut 4 bases from V and 4 bases from J; bases unmatched to any gene: 13. The DNA for the CDR3 is TGTGCCAGCAGTGCCTATTGGGCGGGAGGTGTCGCAGATACGCAGTATTTT. This sequence encodes CASSAYWAGGVADTQYF.

This clonotype was counted between two and nine times. The chain employs TRBV11-2 and TRBJ2-7; D is undetermined. CDR3 length: 17 residues. Per germline, CDR1 SGHAT and CDR2 FQNNGV. V was pared by 5 bases and J by 3 bases, with 23 bases between. The CDR3 is CASSPRLQGRYYYEQYF. CDR3 bases: TGTGCCAGCAGCCCCCGACTCCAAGGACGGTACTACTACGAGCAGTACTTC.

The J gene is TRBJ1-1, the V gene TRBV6-5; 10 bases agree with TRBD1. This CDR3 is built from 14 residues. Germline lookup yields CDR1 MNHEY and CDR2 SVGAGI. The V gene end was trimmed by 4 bases and the J gene end by 6 bases; junction bases not matched to a gene: 5. CDR3: CASSSGTGVAEAFF. The CDR3 coding sequence is TGTGCCAGCAGTTCCGGGACAGGGGTTGCTGAAGCTTTCTTT.

In its sample, this clonotype was seen many times. The V call is TRBV7-2, the J call TRBJ2-3; 7 positions agree with TRBD1. CDR1 and CDR2 from the germline V gene are SGHTA and FQGNSA. There are 16 residues in the CDR3. J was trimmed by 3 bases and V by 3 bases; bases with no gene match: 9. The CDR3 DNA follows: TGTGCCAGCAGCTTGTATTCCGGGACAGAGACAGATACGCAGTATTTT. Protein: CASSLYSGTETDTQYF.

This clonotype was seen a few times. V usage is TRBV4-3 and J usage is TRBJ2-7, with 11 nucleotides matching TRBD1. V gave up 0 bases and J gave up 7 bases; unmatched junction bases: 8. The CDR3 has 16 amino acids. Germline V CDR1 and CDR2: LGHNA, YSLEER. CDR3 amino acids: CASSQDRGTGGREQYF. CDR3 DNA: TGCGCCAGCAGCCAAGATAGGGGGACAGGGGGTAGGGAGCAGTACTTC.

This clonotype was picked up one time. This chain uses TRBV20-1 with TRBJ2-7; 9 nucleotides match TRBD1. V was pared by 3 bases and J by 0 bases, with 15 bases of the junction left unmatched. Germline CDR1 reads DFQATT; CDR2 reads SNEGSKA (reference sequence). CDR3 length: 18 amino acids. For the CDR3, the DNA is TGCAGTGCTAGCGGTGGACAGGGGACTCGAAAGGACTCCTACGAGCAGTACTTC. Translation gives CSASGGQGTRKDSYEQYF.

V usage is TRBV9 and J usage is TRBJ1-6; tentatively, D is TRBD1 (5 bases). This CDR3 spans 15 amino acids. Germline CDR1 SGDLS, CDR2 YYNGEE. Trimming took off 0 bases at V and 10 bases at J, with 14 bases between the two ends. The CDR3: CASSVESGSGSPLHF. The CDR3, as DNA: TGTGCCAGCAGCGTAGAGTCGGGGTCAGGGTCACCCCTCCACTTT.

In this sample, this clonotype turned up a few times. The chain joins TRBV29-1 to TRBJ2-7; D ambiguous. This CDR3 is built from 12 residues. V dropped 6 bases and J dropped 5 bases, with 14 bases sitting between them. The germline gives CDR1 SQVTM, CDR2 ANQGSEA. CDR3 sequence reads: CSVRNSKDEQYF. The CDR3 bases are TGCAGCGTCAGGAACTCGAAGGACGAGCAGTACTTC.

V gene TRBV7-9 combines with J gene TRBJ2-7, with D hard to call. The germline gives CDR1 SEHNR, CDR2 FQNEAQ (reference sequence). The CDR3 contains 13 residues. Trimming cost V 5 bases and J 0 bases, with 8 bases left between them. DNA of the CDR3: TGTGCCAGCAGCGGACCGTACTCCTACGAGCAGTACTTC. Translating it yields CASSGPYSYEQYF.

In its sample, this clonotype was seen many times. The chain uses TRBV11-2 and TRBJ2-3, with D perhaps TRBD1 or TRBD2 (6 bases each). This CDR3 region has 15 residues. Germline V gene data show CDR1 as SGHAT and CDR2 as FQNNGV. Between the trimmed V and J ends, which lost 5 bases and 2 bases, there was a span of 14 bases. CDR3: CASSGGGGNTDTQYF. DNA for the CDR3: TGTGCCAGCAGCGGTGGAGGGGGAAACACAGATACGCAGTATTTT.

This clonotype was seen many times. V and J are TRBV6-5 and TRBJ2-1; D gene uncertain. Trimming removed 3 bases at V and 9 bases at J, with 15 bases between. CDR3 length: 14 residues. CDR1 and CDR2 (germline): MNHEY, SVGAGI. The CDR3 here is CASSYLGSRAEQFF. CDR3 DNA: TGTGCCAGCAGTTATTTAGGGTCCCGGGCTGAGCAGTTCTTC.

This clonotype was counted at least ten times. The chain links TRBV6-6 to TRBJ2-5; possible D gene TRBD2, 6 bases. The CDR3 is 15 amino acids. CDR1 and CDR2 (germline): MNHNY, SVGAGI (reference sequence). Deletions cut 5 bases from V and 0 bases from J, with 13 bases between. The CDR3 DNA reads as TGTGCCAGCAGTAATATGCGGGACTACCAAGAGACCCAGTACTTC. Its protein is CASSNMRDYQETQYF.

The genes are TRBV9 and TRBJ2-1; D might be TRBD2 (7 bases). Per the germline V gene, CDR1 is SGDLS and CDR2 is YYNGEE. The CDR3 totals 14 residues. V was cut by 2 bases and J by 12 bases, with 18 bases left in between. CDR3 sequence reads: CASSVRERGMGQFF. The CDR3 nucleotides read TGTGCCAGCAGCGTGCGGGAGAGGGGGATGGGGCAGTTCTTC.

The rearrangement joins TRBV29-1 to TRBJ2-1, with TRBD1 identical over 11 bases. The CDR3 length is 14 residues. Per germline, CDR1 SQVTM and CDR2 ANQGSEA. J was trimmed by 8 bases and V by 4 bases; bases with no gene match: 7. For the CDR3, the DNA is TGCAGCGTTGCTGGTCGGACAGGGGGCTATGAGCAGTTCTTC. Translation gives CSVAGRTGGYEQFF.

This chain uses TRBV5-6 with TRBJ1-5; D remains ambiguous. The V end lost 0 bases, the J end lost 2 bases, and 12 bases lay between the germline ends. The CDR3 totals 16 residues. Germline CDR1 and CDR2: SGHDT and YYEEEE. The DNA for the CDR3 is TGTGCCAGCAGCTTGGCCTCCAGGTTGGGCAATCAGCCCCAGCATTTT. Translating it yields CASSLASRLGNQPQHF.

The CDR3 loop is CASSVDGGDGVETQYF. CDR3 DNA: TGTGCCAGCAGCGTAGATGGGGGAGATGGGGTGGAGACCCAGTACTTC. This rearrangement joins TRBV9 to TRBJ2-5, with D tentatively TRBD1 or TRBD2 (5 bases each). V was clipped by 0 bases and J by 5 bases, with 17 bases between them. Germline V CDR1 and CDR2: SGDLS, YYNGEE. This CDR3 is built from 16 residues.

V usage is TRBV5-1 and J usage is TRBJ2-5; D ambiguous. The CDR3 spans 13 residues. Trimming stripped 1 base from V and 3 bases from J, with 7 bases between. The germline gives CDR1 SGHRS, CDR2 YFSETQ. Written as DNA, the CDR3 is TGCGCCAGCAGCTTGATTTCAGAAGAGACCCAGTACTTC. Translated: CASSLISEETQYF.

Only one count was recorded for this clonotype. The chain is built from TRBV20-1 and TRBJ2-7, with a possible D match to TRBD1 (5 bases). This CDR3 region has 13 residues. CDR1 and CDR2 (germline): DFQATT, SNEGSKA (reference sequence). The ends were cut back, 3 bases at V and 2 bases at J, with 11 bases in the middle. As DNA, the CDR3 is TGCAGTGCTAGTCCAGGGCCTCCCTACGAGCAGTACTTC. Protein product: CSASPGPPYEQYF.

This rearrangement joins TRBV20-1 to TRBJ2-3; 15 bases line up with TRBD2. CDR3 length equals 15 residues. The V gene end was trimmed by 1 base and the J gene end by 5 bases; junction bases not matched to a gene: 1. Germline CDR1 reads DFQATT; CDR2 reads SNEGSKA (reference sequence). The CDR3 spells CSARAGLAGGDTQYF. DNA for the CDR3: TGCAGTGCTAGAGCGGGACTAGCGGGGGGAGATACGCAGTATTTT.

V gene TRBV5-1 combines with J gene TRBJ1-5; D is possibly TRBD1 (6 bases). The CDR3 has 19 amino acids. Trimming removed 0 bases at V and 5 bases at J, with 24 bases between. Germline V lookup: CDR1 SGHRS, CDR2 YFSETQ. CDR3 amino acids: CASSLGFPNRWDTDQPQHF. The CDR3 coding sequence is TGCGCCAGCAGCTTGGGCTTCCCGAACCGGTGGGACACAGATCAGCCCCAGCATTTT.

At least ten counts were recorded for this clonotype. V is TRBV6-5 and J is TRBJ2-1; no clear D. Per germline, CDR1 MNHEY and CDR2 SVGAGI. V lost 8 bases and J 8 bases, leaving 4 bases between the germline ends. The CDR3 totals 9 residues. The CDR3 spells CASGDEQFF. CDR3 in DNA: TGTGCCAGCGGGGATGAGCAGTTCTTC.

The gene calls are TRBV6-2 or TRBV6-3 and TRBJ2-3, with D tentatively TRBD1 or TRBD2 (5 bases each). The CDR3 has 15 amino acids. The germline gives CDR1 MNHEY, CDR2 SVGEGT. Trimming pared 5 bases from V and 2 bases from J, leaving 14 bases between. CDR3 sequence (DNA): TGTGCCAGCAGTCACCGACGGGGACCCACAGATACGCAGTATTTT. Translating gives CASSHRRGPTDTQYF.

The chain joins TRBV10-3 to TRBJ2-4; TRBD2 aligns across 15 bases. The CDR3 totals 16 residues. Unmatched junction bases numbered 9, after V lost 6 bases and J lost 9 bases. Germline CDR1 is ENHRY and CDR2 is SYGVKD. This chain's CDR3 is CAISRTSGGASLIQYF. The CDR3 coding sequence is TGTGCCATCAGCCGGACTAGCGGGGGGGCTAGTCTCATTCAGTACTTC.

This clonotype was detected ten times or more. The chain carries TRBV29-1 and TRBJ2-7; D remains ambiguous. CDR1 and CDR2 from the germline V gene are SQVTM and ANQGSEA. The CDR3 loop spans 12 amino acids. Trimming took 4 bases from V and 2 from J, leaving 9 bases between them. The CDR3 DNA reads as TGCAGCGTTGCCGAGAGCCCCTACGAGCAGTACTTC. As protein: CSVAESPYEQYF.